This T cell receptor beta chain came from a study of cytomegalovirus exposure and HLA in healthy donors. Study results and limitations: Productive rates of about 87% or about 30% were seen for most TCR beta V segments in an earlier analysis. Across HLA loci, a later analysis found differing TCR association rates, with DRB1 most and HLA-C fewest. Later analysis suggested most CMV-associated TCR beta chains were HLA-restricted.

The PCR was carried out with 60 Vbeta primers and 13 Jbeta primers. Some clones are missing from TCRdb's copy, which holds only in-frame ones; the method was immunoSEQ multiplex PCR. The table shows roughly 140,000 clones, with around 84% occurring only once. From germline, CDR1 is SEHNR and CDR2 FQNEAQ (reference sequence). This CDR3 comprises 19 residues. As concerns this clone: What it binds is unknown. One junction end does not reproduce the germline sequence, and a read error may be involved.

The clonotype originates from a boy younger than 10 in good health and CMV-seronegative. The chain joins TRBV7-9 to TRBJ1-6; D perhaps matches TRBD1 (5 bases). Material: PBMCs. CDR3 amino acids: CSSSSLGWSYRKQNSPLHF. In DNA form, the CDR3 reads TGTTCCAGCAGCAGCTTAGGATGGTCCTACAGGAAGCAAAATTCACCCCTCCACTTT.